Shown below are 23 T cell receptor beta chains from a single sample sequenced in a study of early T cells in non-severe SARS-CoV-2 infection. In TCRdb, the 5' RACE reads were re-called with MiXCR into one record per CDR3 protein. The data hold around 60,000 distinct CDR3 sequences, with around 14% observed a single time. The sequencing input was whole blood. Every receptor here comes from an adult who was a healthcare worker with PCR-confirmed SARS-CoV-2 infection or an uninfected control (not recorded which).

This clonotype occurred a few times. The chain is built from TRBV5-6 and TRBJ2-7; 7 bases agree with TRBD1. The CDR3 is made up of 12 amino acids. J gave up 5 bases and V 4 bases, and 3 bases lay outside the gene matches. The V gene's germline CDR1 is SGHDT and CDR2 YYEEEE. CDR3 sequence: CASSLDRDEQYF. CDR3 nucleotides: TGTGCCAGCAGCCTCGACAGGGACGAGCAGTACTTC.

This clonotype was detected only a few times. The chain joins TRBV23-1 to TRBJ2-1; D perhaps matches TRBD1 (6 bases). TRBV23-1 is labeled an ORF, and its function is uncertain. There are 17 residues in the CDR3. Between the trimmed V and J ends, which lost 2 bases and 4 bases, there was a span of 18 bases. CDR3 protein: CASSQKDSPKRYNEQFF. In DNA, the CDR3 is TGCGCCAGCAGTCAAAAGGACAGCCCCAAGAGGTACAATGAGCAGTTCTTC.

This clonotype appeared a few times. The chain couples TRBV7-2 to TRBJ2-2; D gene uncertain. V was shortened by 1 base and J by 7 bases, with 13 bases between the two germline ends. Germline V gene sequence: CDR1 SGHTA, CDR2 FQGNSA. The CDR3 has 15 amino acids. The CDR3 sequence is CASSLERGPGGELFF. As DNA, the CDR3 is TGTGCCAGCAGCTTAGAGCGTGGCCCCGGCGGGGAGCTGTTTTTT. The full variable domain, with the rest looked up from reference TRBV7-2 and TRBJ2-2, is GAGVSQSPSNKVTEKGKDVELRCDPISGHTALYWYRQSLGQGLEFLIYFQGNSAPDKSGLPSDRFSAERTGGSVSTLTIQRTQQEDSAVYLCASSLERGPGGELFFGEGSRLTVL.

CDR3 DNA sequence: TGTGCCAGCAGTTCACTGTCCTTCGGGTCTAAAGAGACCCAGTACTTC. As protein: CASSSLSFGSKETQYF. The rearrangement links TRBV28 to TRBJ2-5; D call uncertain. Germline V gives CDR1 MDHEN, CDR2 SYDVKM. V lost 4 bases to trimming and J lost 3 bases, with 18 bases between them. The length of the CDR3 is 16 residues.

This clonotype was counted at least ten times. J is TRBJ2-3 and V is TRBV12-3 or TRBV12-4; 9 nucleotides line up with TRBD1. The CDR3 is 15 amino acids. Germline trimming cut 2 bases from V and 5 bases from J; bases unmatched to any gene: 5. The CDR3 DNA is TGTGCCAGCAGTTTAACAGGGGGCAACGGAGATACGCAGTATTTT. Residues: CASSLTGGNGDTQYF.

This clonotype was observed a few times. This chain joins TRBV30 and TRBJ1-2, with D maybe TRBD1 (5 bases). Per germline, CDR1 GTSNPN and CDR2 SVGIG (reference sequence). The CDR3 is 13 residues long. The V gene lost 0 bases and the J gene lost 4 bases, with 9 bases spanning the gap. CDR3 in amino acids: CAWSVGRVYGYTF. The CDR3 DNA sequence: TGTGCCTGGAGTGTAGGCAGGGTCTATGGCTACACCTTC.

As concerns this clonotype: Sequence at one end of the junction differs from germline and may be a read error. The V and J genes are TRBV6-5 and TRBJ2-7; D is possibly TRBD1 (5 bases). The germline V gene encodes CDR1 MNHEY and CDR2 SVGAGI. There are 12 residues in the CDR3. The CDR3 DNA reads TGTGCCAGCCAGGGTTCTTCCTACGAGCAGCACTTC. Residues: CASQGSSYEQHF.

In regard to this clonotype: One end of the junction varies from germline; a read error may be responsible. This sequence joins TRBV20-1 and TRBJ2-7; TRBD2 matches 8 bases. The CDR3 contains 15 residues. Germline CDR1 is DFQATT and CDR2 is SNEGSKA (reference sequence). The CDR3 DNA sequence: TGCAGTGCTAAATCCTGGACTAGCAGGGACTACGAGCGGTACTTC. Its translation is CSAKSWTSRDYERYF.

This clonotype was observed a few times. This rearrangement joins TRBV27 to TRBJ1-2, with D possibly matching TRBD1 (6 bases). The CDR3 is made up of 14 amino acids. Per germline, CDR1 MNHEY and CDR2 SMNVEV (reference sequence). Trimming removed 3 bases from V and 4 bases from J, with 12 bases in between. The CDR3 sequence is CASSFTGLSYGYTF. DNA for the CDR3: TGTGCCAGCAGTTTCACAGGGTTGAGCTATGGCTACACCTTC.

The CDR3, as DNA: TGTGCCAGCAGCTCGGGACTAGGAGGCGGGGAGCTGTTTTTT. Encoded protein: CASSSGLGGGELFF. The chain employs TRBV5-4 and TRBJ2-2, with 8 bases that match TRBD2. Germline-derived CDR1 and CDR2 are SGHNT and YYREEE (reference sequence). The CDR3 has 14 amino acids. The V segment lost 3 bases and the J segment 7 bases; nucleotides outside the gene matches: 5.

This clonotype occurred a few times. The chain recombines TRBV6-5 with TRBJ2-5, with TRBD1 matching 9 bases. CDR1 and CDR2 from the germline V gene are MNHEY and SVGAGI. V dropped 0 bases and J dropped 7; count of bases not matched to a gene: 3. The length of the CDR3 is 14 residues. The DNA of the CDR3 is TGTGCCAGCAGTTACTCGAGACAGGGGGGGACCCAGTACTTC. Protein sequence: CASSYSRQGGTQYF.

This clonotype has just a few counts. J is TRBJ2-7 and V is TRBV10-2, with D possibly called TRBD1 or TRBD2 (5 bases each). Per germline, CDR1 WSHSY and CDR2 SAAADI. The CDR3 has 15 residues. V was pared by 4 bases and J by 0 bases, with 13 bases between. The CDR3 protein is CASSGGRESSYEQYF. The CDR3 region has the DNA TGCGCCAGCAGTGGGGGCCGGGAAAGCTCCTACGAGCAGTACTTC.

This clonotype has only a few counts. The chain links TRBV29-1 to TRBJ2-5, with 9 positions matching TRBD2. This CDR3 has 14 amino acids. The V segment lost 3 bases and the J segment 5 bases; nucleotides outside the gene matches: 7. CDR1 and CDR2 (germline): SQVTM, ANQGSEA. The CDR3 nucleotides read TGCAGCGTTGAGGCTAGCGGGGAGGAGGAGACCCAGTACTTC. Protein: CSVEASGEEETQYF.

The CDR3, as DNA: TGTGCCAGCAGCTACCGGGACAGGGGCCACGAGCAGTACTTC. Translating it yields CASSYRDRGHEQYF. This chain joins TRBV5-4 and TRBJ2-7, with 10 bases identical to TRBD1. The germline CDR1 and CDR2 sequences are SGHNT and YYREEE (reference sequence). The V segment lost 3 bases and the J segment 5 bases; nucleotides outside the gene matches: 5. The CDR3 spans 14 residues.

This clonotype was counted a few times. The chain joins TRBV7-8 to TRBJ1-1; D gene uncertain. CDR1 SGHVS and CDR2 FQNEAQ come from the germline V gene. V lost 2 bases and J lost 1, with 5 bases in between. This CDR3 is 13 amino acids long. CDR3 coding DNA: TGTGCCAGCAGCTTAAGTCAGAACACTGAAGCTTTCTTT. Its translation is CASSLSQNTEAFF.

This clonotype was seen at least ten times. The chain combines TRBV12-3 or TRBV12-4 with TRBJ2-3, with 7 bases that match TRBD2. CDR3 size: 15 residues. J lost 1 base, V lost 8 bases, and 9 bases had no gene match. The DNA for the CDR3 is TGTGCCAGCGCCCCGGGCGGGGGTGGCACAGATACGCAGTATTTT. Translating it yields CASAPGGGGTDTQYF.

This clonotype was seen ten or more times. The chain couples TRBV20-1 to TRBJ1-2, with a possible D match to TRBD1 (5 bases). Germline loops: CDR1 DFQATT, CDR2 SNEGSKA (reference sequence). This CDR3 region has 13 residues. The V and J ends lost 5 bases and 2 bases respectively, with 12 bases between them. CDR3 nucleotide sequence: TGCAGTGCTCCCTCCCCAGGGAACTATGGCTACACCTTC. It yields the protein CSAPSPGNYGYTF.

The chain carries TRBV4-2 and TRBJ2-7; 8 positions agree with TRBD2. This CDR3 region has 17 residues. J was trimmed by 0 bases and V by 0 bases; bases with no gene match: 7. Per germline, CDR1 LGHNA and CDR2 YNFKEQ. The CDR3, as DNA: TGTGCCAGCAGCCAAGACCGGGGCGGGGGGAGCTCCTACGAGCAGTACTTC. It yields the protein CASSQDRGGGSSYEQYF.

This clonotype was observed a handful of times. This chain connects TRBV19 to TRBJ2-3; the D is unclear. Germline CDR1 reads LNHDA; CDR2 reads SQIVND (reference sequence). V was pared by 5 bases and J by 2 bases, with 8 bases between. The CDR3 is 13 residues long. CDR3 sequence reads: CASSPVATDTQYF. CDR3 in DNA: TGTGCCAGTAGTCCCGTAGCCACAGATACGCAGTATTTT.

The chain joins TRBV10-3 to TRBJ2-1, with 10 nucleotides matching TRBD1. J lost 2 bases, V lost 8 bases, and 6 bases had no gene match. Germline CDR1 and CDR2: ENHRY and SYGVKD. CDR3 length: 15 amino acids. CDR3: CAIARGQGTYNEQFF. The CDR3 bases are TGTGCCATCGCGCGGGGACAGGGGACCTACAATGAGCAGTTCTTC.

This clonotype was seen many times. The rearrangement links TRBV12-3 or TRBV12-4 to TRBJ2-7; a possible D gene is TRBD2 (6 bases). Trimming removed 6 bases at V and 3 bases at J, with 15 bases between. The CDR3 has 14 amino acids. In DNA, the CDR3 is TGTGCCAGCAGCCGAAGCGGGCTGCACTACGAGCAGTACTTC. It specifies CASSRSGLHYEQYF.

This clonotype has more than one count but fewer than ten. The V and J genes are TRBV12-5 and TRBJ2-1, with TRBD2 identical over 10 bases. The CDR3 consists of 15 residues. The germline V gene has CDR1 LGHNT and CDR2 FRNRAP. With 7 bases clipped from V and 4 bases from J, the junction kept 7 bases outside the gene matches. The DNA of the CDR3 is TGTGCTAGTGCCCCCGGGACTAGCGATTACAATGAGCAGTTCTTC. It specifies CASAPGTSDYNEQFF.

This clonotype has more than one count but fewer than ten. The rearrangement uses TRBV27 and TRBJ1-2; 8 bases align to TRBD1. Germline V gene lookup returns CDR1 MNHEY and CDR2 SMNVEV (reference sequence). This CDR3 contains 13 residues. V gave up 0 bases and J gave up 8 bases; unmatched junction bases: 2. CDR3 region: CASSLSAGGGYTF. The DNA for the CDR3 is TGTGCCAGCAGTTTATCGGCAGGGGGCGGCTACACCTTC.